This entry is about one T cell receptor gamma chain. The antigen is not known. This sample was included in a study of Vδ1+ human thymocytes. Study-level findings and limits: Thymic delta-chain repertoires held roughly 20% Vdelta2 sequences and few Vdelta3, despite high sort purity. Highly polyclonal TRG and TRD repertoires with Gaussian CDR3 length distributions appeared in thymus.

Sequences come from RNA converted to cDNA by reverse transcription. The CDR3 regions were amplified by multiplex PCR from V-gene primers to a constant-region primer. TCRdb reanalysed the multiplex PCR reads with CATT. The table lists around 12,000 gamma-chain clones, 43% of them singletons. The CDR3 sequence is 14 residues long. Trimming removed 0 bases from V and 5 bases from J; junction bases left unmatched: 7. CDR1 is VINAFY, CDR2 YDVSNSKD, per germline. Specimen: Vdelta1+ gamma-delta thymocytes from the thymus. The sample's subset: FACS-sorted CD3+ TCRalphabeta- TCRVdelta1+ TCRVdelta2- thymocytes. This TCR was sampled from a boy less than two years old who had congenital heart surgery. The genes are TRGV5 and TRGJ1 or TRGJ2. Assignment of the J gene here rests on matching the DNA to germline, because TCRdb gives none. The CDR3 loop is CATWDRHGDYKKLF. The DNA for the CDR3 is TGTGCCACCTGGGACAGGCATGGCGATTATAAGAAACTCTTT.